These T cell receptor beta chains were read from a single sample in a study of blood T cell repertoires in COVID-19. Clones were read by immunoSEQ multiplex PCR, and TCRdb kept only the in-frame ones, dropping some. Among some 200,000 clones, roughly 82% were seen once, and the ten largest hold about 5%. Sequenced input: PBMCs or T cells enriched from blood (not recorded which). These receptors all come from a woman in her sixties with acute COVID-19. CDR3s include the opening cysteine and the closing phenylalanine or tryptophan. The order of the fields is V gene, clone size, D gene, J gene, CDR3 DNA, CDR3 protein. D genes are given only for firm matches. For some rows the clone size is stated as once, few or many, or as a class when expanded; others skip it.

>TRBV19|-|TRBD1|TRBJ1-2
TGTGCCAGTAGTACCCTCCTGGGACAGTCCTATGGCTACACCTTC
CASSTLLGQSYGYTF
>TRBV9|-|-|TRBJ2-3
TGTGCCAGCAATAACGAGGCAGATACGCAGTATTTT
CASNNEADTQYF
>TRBV28|-|-|TRBJ1-5
TGTGCCAGCAGTCGAACAGTTTCTAGCAATCAGCCCCAGCATTTT
CASSRTVSSNQPQHF
>TRBV4-1|-|TRBD1|TRBJ1-4
TGCGCCAGCAGCCAAGAGTCTTCCGGACAGGGGATTAATGAAAAACTGTTTTTT
CASSQESSGQGINEKLFF
>TRBV3-1/TRBV3-2|-|-|TRBJ2-1
TGTGCCAGCAGCCAAGTCCCCCAGAGAACGGGAGAGAACTATGAGCAGTTCTTC
CASSQVPQRTGENYEQFF
>TRBV4-3|-|TRBD1|TRBJ1-2
TGCGCCAGCAGCCAAGTGGGGACAGGCTATGGCTACACCTTC
CASSQVGTGYGYTF
>TRBV5-4|-|-|TRBJ2-5
TGTGCCAGCAGCTTTGGGACAACCCAAGGTTGGGAGACCCAGTACTTC
CASSFGTTQGWETQYF
>TRBV29-1|-|TRBD2|TRBJ2-1
TGCAGCGTGCTAGCGGGAGGAACCTCCTACAATGAGCAGTTCTTC
CSVLAGGTSYNEQFF
>TRBV3-1/TRBV3-2|once|TRBD2|TRBJ2-1
TGTGCCAGCAGCCCCCTCACCCTTAGCGGGGGGGTCCAAATGTCCTACAATGAGCAGTTCTTC
CASSPLTLSGGVQMSYNEQFF
>TRBV7-9|-|TRBD2|TRBJ2-4
TGTGCCAGCAGCTTAACTAGCGGGGGGTCGAGCAACATTCAGTACTTC
CASSLTSGGSSNIQYF
>TRBV28|-|-|TRBJ1-2
TGTGCCAGCAGCGACAGAAACTATGGCTACACCTTC
CASSDRNYGYTF
>TRBV5-1|-|TRBD1|TRBJ1-4
TGCGCCAGCAGCAAGATACAGGGGGCAGAAATTGTGGCAAAACTGTTTTTT
CASSKIQGAEIVAKLFF
>TRBV5-4|-|-|TRBJ2-3
TGTGCCAGCAGCCTACTAGCATCTAGCACAGATACGCAGTATTTT
CASSLLASSTDTQYF
>TRBV7-8|once|-|TRBJ1-1
TGTGCCAGCAGCTTAAGGTTACGGGGTGTCGCTGAAGCTTTCTTT
CASSLRLRGVAEAFF
>TRBV5-1|-|TRBD1|TRBJ2-3
TGCGCCAGCAGCGAGACAGGGGGCCCCGCAGATACGCAGTATTTT
CASSETGGPADTQYF
>TRBV27|-|TRBD2|TRBJ2-1
TGTGCCAGCAGTTTAGTCCCCCAGGGGAGCGGGAGGGCAAGAAATGAGCAGTTCTTC
CASSLVPQGSGRARNEQFF
>TRBV28|many|-|TRBJ1-5
TGTGCCAGCAGGGGTGGAGGGAGCAATCAGCCCCAGCATTTT
CASRGGGSNQPQHF
>TRBV6-5|-|-|TRBJ2-2
TGTGCCAGCAGTTACTCCAGACGGGACACCGGGGAGCTGTTTTTT
CASSYSRRDTGELFF
>TRBV27|-|TRBD1|TRBJ2-5
TGTGCCAGCAGTTTATCGGGACAGGGAAGGGGAACCCAGTACTTC
CASSLSGQGRGTQYF
>TRBV9|once|-|TRBJ1-2
TGTGCCAGCAGCGTAGTAGACTATAACTATGGCTACACCTTC
CASSVVDYNYGYTF
>TRBV21-1|-|-|TRBJ2-1
TGTGCCAGCAGCAGCCGGGGTGGGACAGGCCCTTCGTCCCCCACCCCCAGCTCCTACAATGAGCAGTTCTTC
CASSSRGGTGPSSPTPSSYNEQFF
>TRBV7-9|-|-|TRBJ2-5
TGTGCCAGCAGCTTAGGGACAGAAGAGACCCAGTACTTC
CASSLGTEETQYF
>TRBV9|-|TRBD1|TRBJ1-2
TGTGCCAGCAGCGTAGCTCCGGGACAGAACTATGGCTACACCTTC
CASSVAPGQNYGYTF
>TRBV27|-|TRBD2|TRBJ2-7
TGTGCCAGCAGTTTGAAGGGACTAGCGGCATACGAGCAGTACTTC
CASSLKGLAAYEQYF
>TRBV10-3|-|TRBD1|TRBJ2-7
TGTGCCACCCAGGGACAGGGCTTCGCCTACGAGCAGTACTTC
CATQGQGFAYEQYF
>TRBV9|-|TRBD1|TRBJ1-2
TGTGCCAGCAGCCCATTCACAGGGGCTTCCCCCTATGGCTACACCTTC
CASSPFTGASPYGYTF
>TRBV7-9|-|TRBD1|TRBJ2-2
TGTGCCAGCAGCCTACGGCAGACAGGGTTGCCCGGGGAGCTGTTTTTT
CASSLRQTGLPGELFF
>TRBV11-2|-|-|TRBJ1-6
TGTGCCAGCAGCTTAAGACAGTACTATAATTCACCCCTCCACTTT
CASSLRQYYNSPLHF
>TRBV13|-|TRBD1|TRBJ1-6
TGTGCCAGCAGCTTGGGGACAGGGAGGGTAGGTTCACCCCTCCACTTT
CASSLGTGRVGSPLHF
>TRBV11-2|-|TRBD1|TRBJ1-1
TGTGCCAGCAGCTCCCAGGGGGGCACTGAAGCTTTCTTT
CASSSQGGTEAFF
>TRBV24-1|once|TRBD1|TRBJ1-3
TGTGCCACCAGTGATCCCCCGGGACAGGGGGACTCTGGAAACACCATATATTTT
CATSDPPGQGDSGNTIYF
>TRBV5-8|once|-|TRBJ2-5
TGTGCCAGCAGCTTCGGAGGTATGGAGACCCAGTACTTC
CASSFGGMETQYF
>TRBV19|-|-|TRBJ2-1
TGTGCCAGTAGTAGGTCCTACAGACCCCCCAAGAATGAGCAGTTCTTC
CASSRSYRPPKNEQFF
>TRBV18|-|-|TRBJ1-4
TGTGCCAGCTCACCACCGAATTTTCAGGGGTGGCATGAAAAACTGTTTTTT
CASSPPNFQGWHEKLFF
>TRBV24-1|-|-|TRBJ1-3
TGTGCCACCAGTGATTTCCCAGGGGCTAACACCATATATTTT
CATSDFPGANTIYF
>TRBV7-2|-|-|TRBJ1-6
TGTGCCAGCAGCCGTAATATGGGCCAATCCCTCCACTTT
CASSRNMGQSLHF
>TRBV27|-|-|TRBJ1-2
TGTGCCAGCGGAAAGGGGTATGGCTACACCTTC
CASGKGYGYTF
>TRBV9|-|TRBD2|TRBJ2-7
TGTGCCAGCAGCGTAGCTAGCGGGAGCTACGAGCAGTACTTC
CASSVASGSYEQYF
>TRBV30|-|-|TRBJ1-5
TGTGCCTGGGGGGGGCAGCCCCAGCATTTT
CAWGGQPQHF
>TRBV9|-|-|TRBJ2-1
TGTGCCAGCAGCGCATCTAGCGCGCCCTACAATGAGCAGTTCTTC
CASSASSAPYNEQFF
>TRBV6-1|few|-|TRBJ1-3
TGTGCCAGCAGTGAGTTTCGGGGATCTGGAAACACCATATATTTT
CASSEFRGSGNTIYF
>TRBV19|-|TRBD1|TRBJ2-7
TGTGCCAGTAGTATATCGTCCGGACAGGGGGCCTCCTACGAGCAGTACTTC
CASSISSGQGASYEQYF
>TRBV5-8|-|-|TRBJ2-7
TGTGCCAGCAGCTTACAGGGAGCCTACGAGCAGTACTTC
CASSLQGAYEQYF
>TRBV4-2|-|TRBD2|TRBJ2-3
TGTGCCAGCAGCCAAGCACTTACTAGCGGCACAGATACGCAGTATTTT
CASSQALTSGTDTQYF
>TRBV5-4|-|TRBD2|TRBJ2-5
TGTGCCAGCAGCTTGGGGGGGACTAGCGGGACCCACCAAGAGACCCAGTACTTC
CASSLGGTSGTHQETQYF
>TRBV7-2|-|TRBD1|TRBJ1-5
TGTGCCAGCAGCGTACAGGGGGAAAACGGTCAGCCCCAGCATTTT
CASSVQGENGQPQHF
>TRBV28|once|-|TRBJ2-1
TGTGCCAGCAGTATCCTGCGGCATTCTGAGCAGTTCTTC
CASSILRHSEQFF
>TRBV3-1/TRBV3-2|-|TRBD1|TRBJ1-3
TGTGCCAGCCAACAGGGGAAGGACACCATATATTTT
CASQQGKDTIYF
>TRBV7-9|-|TRBD2|TRBJ2-5
TGTGCCAGCAGCCCCGGGACTAGCGCTCAAGAGACCCAGTACTTC
CASSPGTSAQETQYF
>TRBV19|-|-|TRBJ1-5
TGTGCCAGTACCGAGGACTATCAGCCCCAGCATTTT
CASTEDYQPQHF
>TRBV27|few|TRBD2|TRBJ2-1
TGTGCCAGCTACCGTTTAGCGGGGGAGCTCAATGAGCAGTTCTTC
CASYRLAGELNEQFF
>TRBV20-1|-|TRBD1|TRBJ1-1
TGCAGTGCTAGTAGAGGACAGGGGGTAATCCGAACAAGTGAAGCTTTCTTT
CSASRGQGVIRTSEAFF
>TRBV7-2|-|-|TRBJ1-3
TGTGCCAGCAGCTCCGGGTTTTTAGGAAACACCATATATTTT
CASSSGFLGNTIYF